The source of this T cell receptor beta chain is a study of response to subunit inactivated influenza vaccine. Study observations and caveats: Authors suggested few new T cells are recruited by each seasonal influenza vaccination.

TCRdb analysed the RT-PCR reads with MiXCR anew, one entry per CDR3 protein. The data show some 180,000 distinct CDR3 sequences, about 9% seen once. Germline loops: CDR1 DFQATT, CDR2 SNEGSKA (reference sequence). Trimming shortened V by 5 bases and J by 1 base, and 7 bases separated the two germline ends. This CDR3 region has 12 residues. This clonotype was observed many times. The antigen is unknown. The clonotype originates from a man aged 45-65 years who received an inactivated influenza vaccine. The source was non-naive T cells sorted from PBMCs, collected on the day of vaccination. V gene TRBV20-1 combines with J gene TRBJ2-3; D perhaps matches TRBD1 (5 bases). The CDR3 region has the DNA TGCAGTGCTTCCAGGGGCACAGATACGCAGTATTTT. As protein: CSASRGTDTQYF.